Presented here are 14 T cell receptor beta chains from one specimen sequenced in a study of blood T cell repertoires in COVID-19 (dated by TCRdb to 2019 to 2021). Libraries were prepared through the immunoSEQ multiplex PCR assay. TCRdb retrieved this table from immuneACCESS and kept in-frame rearrangements only. Not all clones are present; in checked studies, unresolved V genes account for under half, and no reason is known for the remainder. The sample table records some 30,000 clones; nearly 90% of these occur just once. The ten largest clones take up under 30% of the sample. The sequencing input was peripheral blood. The receptor source for this set is a man older than 75 with acute or convalescent COVID-19.

This clone has just a few counts. The chain carries TRBV10-3 and TRBJ1-2; 9 bases map to TRBD1. Germline lookup yields CDR1 ENHRY and CDR2 SYGVKD. This CDR3 spans 12 amino acids. V lost 10 bases, J lost 8 bases, and 8 bases stayed unmatched. CDR3 sequence (DNA): TGTGCCAGCTGGGACAGGGAGGGAGGCTACACCTTC. Amino acid sequence: CASWDREGGYTF.

The CDR3 region has the DNA TGTGCCAGCAGCTTAGGCGGCCAGACCTACGAGCAGTACTTC. Translated, it gives CASSLGGQTYEQYF. The rearrangement links TRBV11-2 to TRBJ2-7; D gene unclear. The germline V gene has CDR1 SGHAT and CDR2 FQNNGV. The CDR3 is 14 amino acids. V lost 1 base and J lost 2, with 9 bases in between.

The genes are TRBV28 and TRBJ1-1; 8 bases are shared with TRBD1. This CDR3 has 17 amino acids. J gave up 4 bases and V 8 bases, and 18 bases lay outside the gene matches. Germline lookup yields CDR1 MDHEN and CDR2 SYDVKM. The CDR3 loop reads CASGLPGQEIGFTEAFF. CDR3 nucleotides: TGTGCCAGCGGACTTCCGGGACAGGAAATTGGTTTCACTGAAGCTTTCTTT.

In this sample, this clone turned up once. The chain combines TRBV28 with TRBJ1-1; D perhaps matches TRBD1 (5 bases). The germline CDR1 and CDR2 sequences are MDHEN and SYDVKM. There are 14 residues in the CDR3. V was clipped by 5 bases and J by 6 bases, with 16 bases between them. This CDR3 reads CASSISGMVPEAFF. CDR3 sequence (DNA): TGTGCCAGCAGTATTTCAGGGATGGTGCCTGAAGCTTTCTTT.

The genes are TRBV5-4 and TRBJ2-3; TRBD2 matches at 14 bases. Germline CDR1 is SGHNT and CDR2 is YYREEE (reference sequence). The CDR3 spans 16 residues. V shed 5 bases and J 3 bases; nucleotides not matched to a gene: 5. CDR3 sequence (DNA): TGTGCCAGCAGGTCTGGACTAGCGGGAGGAACAGATACGCAGTATTTT. Translating it yields CASRSGLAGGTDTQYF.

This clone appeared a few times. CDR3 in amino acids: CASRSDGLAGLVEQYF. CDR3 coding DNA: TGTGCCAGCAGGTCAGACGGACTAGCGGGACTGGTTGAGCAGTACTTC. The chain carries TRBV7-9 and TRBJ2-7, with 12 bases identical to TRBD2. Germline V gene sequence: CDR1 SEHNR, CDR2 FQNEAQ (reference sequence). The J segment lost 7 bases and the V segment lost 6 bases, leaving 13 bases of the junction unmatched. This CDR3 spans 16 amino acids.

This clone was seen just once. The chain joins TRBV23-1 to TRBJ1-6, with D perhaps TRBD1 (5 bases). TRBV23-1 is sorted into the ORF group, with uncertain function. With 0 bases removed from V and 5 bases from J, the gap between germline ends came to 17 bases. This CDR3 region has 18 residues. The CDR3 loop is CASSQSPQGAGHNSPLHF. For the CDR3, the DNA is TGCGCCAGCAGTCAATCTCCCCAGGGCGCAGGACATAATTCACCCCTCCACTTT.

The CDR3 is CASSSPLAGEEDTQYF. CDR3 nucleotide sequence: TGTGCCAGCAGTTCACCACTAGCGGGAGAAGAAGATACGCAGTATTTT. The rearrangement uses TRBV2 and TRBJ2-3; 11 nucleotides align to TRBD2. The germline gives CDR1 SNHLY, CDR2 FYNNEI. The trim removed 5 bases at V and 5 bases at J, leaving 9 bases unmatched. The CDR3 consists of 16 residues.

This clone was seen a few times. The chain uses TRBV7-8 and TRBJ1-1; D is unresolved. Trimming left V 2 bases short and J 5 bases short, with 12 bases between. CDR1 SGHVS and CDR2 FQNEAQ come from the germline V gene. The CDR3 spans 14 residues. The DNA of the CDR3 is TGTGCCAGCAGCTTATTAGGCGGCGGGACTGAAGCTTTCTTT. This sequence encodes CASSLLGGGTEAFF.

The gene calls are TRBV30 and TRBJ1-6; D unresolved. V was cut by 3 bases and J by 8 bases, with 17 bases left in between. Germline CDR1 GTSNPN, CDR2 SVGIG (reference sequence). CDR3 length: 15 residues. The CDR3 sequence: CAWRGRLDPYSPLHF. In DNA form, the CDR3 reads TGTGCCTGGAGGGGGAGGTTGGACCCTTATTCACCCCTCCACTTT.

The chain carries TRBV27 and TRBJ1-2, with TRBD1 as a possible D gene (5 bases). Germline values: CDR1 MNHEY, CDR2 SMNVEV (reference sequence). Between the trimmed V and J ends, which lost 6 bases and 4 bases, there was a span of 15 bases. The CDR3 runs to 14 residues. The CDR3, as DNA: TGTGCCAGCAGAACAGCGGGACGGCTCTATGGCTACACCTTC. The encoded protein is CASRTAGRLYGYTF.

In this sample, this clone turned up a few times. The CDR3 protein is CASSRSLAANEQYF. The CDR3 DNA is TGTGCCAGCAGCCGAAGCCTAGCGGCTAACGAGCAGTACTTC. The J gene is TRBJ2-7, the V gene TRBV5-8; 7 nucleotides match TRBD2. V lost 4 bases to trimming and J lost 5 bases; unmatched junction nucleotides: 9. The germline CDR1 and CDR2 sequences are SGHTS and YDEGEE. The CDR3 length is 14 residues. The whole variable domain, remainder taken from reference TRBV5-8 and TRBJ2-7, is EAGVTQSPTHLIKTRGQQATLRCSPISGHTSVYWYQQALGLGLQFLLWYDEGEERNRGNFPPRFSGRQFPNYSSELNVNALELEDSALYLCASSRSLAANEQYFGPGTRLTVT.

The rearrangement joins TRBV12-3 or TRBV12-4 to TRBJ2-1; D possibly corresponds to TRBD2 (6 bases). The ends were cut back, 7 bases at V and 12 bases at J, with 19 bases in the middle. The CDR3 contains 13 residues. CDR3 sequence reads: CASNKASASGQFF. CDR3 coding DNA: TGTGCCAGCAACAAGGCTAGCGCTTCAGGGCAGTTCTTC.

This chain joins TRBV7-2 and TRBJ2-1; TRBD2 matches at 7 bases. Germline lookup yields CDR1 SGHTA and CDR2 FQGNSA. The ends lost 4 bases at V and 7 bases at J; junction bases unmatched: 7. CDR3 size: 14 residues. As DNA, the CDR3 is TGTGCCAGCAGCTGGACTAGTGGTGAAAATGAGCAGTTCTTC. It is translated as CASSWTSGENEQFF. Variable domain in full (rest from reference TRBV7-2 and TRBJ2-1): GAGVSQSPSNKVTEKGKDVELRCDPISGHTALYWYRQSLGQGLEFLIYFQGNSAPDKSGLPSDRFSAERTGGSVSTLTIQRTQQEDSAVYLCASSWTSGENEQFFGPGTRLTVL.